This passage covers 5 T cell receptor beta chains from one sample sequenced in a study of T cell changes during pregnancy in multiple sclerosis. Sequenced by immunoSEQ multiplex PCR; TCRdb stores in-frame clones only, minus some. Of about 59,000 clones listed, 90% to 95% were seen once; the top ten hold about 2.5%. This material consisted of CD8+ T cells from peripheral blood mononuclear cells, taken after pregnancy. The receptors derive from a female donor with multiple sclerosis, enrolled in a pregnancy study.

J is TRBJ2-1 and V is TRBV16; D might be TRBD1 (5 bases). There are 16 residues in the CDR3. In germline, CDR1 is KGHSY, CDR2 FQNENV. V lost 3 bases to trimming and J lost 2 bases, with 14 bases between them. CDR3 region: CASSHNSQGTYNEQFF. CDR3 sequence (DNA): TGTGCCAGCAGCCATAACTCCCAGGGAACCTACAATGAGCAGTTCTTC.

V and J are TRBV9 and TRBJ1-1; 8 nucleotides align to TRBD1. Looked up from germline, CDR1 is SGDLS and CDR2 is YYNGEE. This CDR3 has 15 residues. Trimming cost V 0 bases and J 4 bases; bases outside gene matches: 5. CDR3 amino acids: CASSVDQGAITEAFF. The DNA of the CDR3 is TGTGCCAGCAGCGTAGATCAGGGGGCGATCACTGAAGCTTTCTTT.

V is TRBV5-1 and J is TRBJ2-1; TRBD1 aligns across 9 bases. The CDR3 spans 15 residues. Trimming at V came to 4 bases and at J to 8 bases, leaving 10 bases not matched to a gene. The V gene's germline CDR1 is SGHRS and CDR2 YFSETQ. CDR3 residues: CASSPGTGPWDEQFF. CDR3 nucleotides: TGCGCCAGCAGCCCCGGGACAGGGCCTTGGGATGAGCAGTTCTTC.

The chain recombines TRBV7-9 with TRBJ1-2, with D hard to call. The ends were cut back, 3 bases at V and 6 bases at J, with 11 bases in the middle. Per the germline V gene, CDR1 is SEHNR and CDR2 is FQNEAQ (reference sequence). The CDR3 spans 13 residues. CDR3 nucleotides: TGTGCCAGCAGCTTGAGTGAGGCAGATGGCTACACCTTC. Its translation is CASSLSEADGYTF.

The chain links TRBV9 to TRBJ2-5; D might be TRBD1 (7 bases). CDR1 SGDLS and CDR2 YYNGEE come from the germline V gene. Trimming removed 3 bases at V and 4 bases at J, with 10 bases between. The CDR3 runs to 13 residues. CDR3 amino acids: CASSGQGGETQYF. CDR3 nucleotide sequence: TGTGCCAGCAGCGGCCAGGGGGGAGAGACCCAGTACTTC.